The 2 T cell receptor beta chains given below trace back to one sample, sequenced in a study of T-cell memory formation after mild COVID-19. TCRdb used MiXCR to reprocess the 5' RACE reads, holding one entry per CDR3 protein. The data show roughly 150,000 distinct CDR3 sequences, 10% to 15% seen once. The source material was PBMCs or a T cell subset sorted from them (not recorded which). These receptor sequences come from a man between 18 and 35 years old who had mild COVID-19 (a few samples of this study predate the infection). Cell type and time point are not known.

This clonotype has a handful of counts. The gene calls are TRBV6-6 and TRBJ2-1, with D unresolved. V dropped 0 bases and J dropped 10 bases, with 10 bases sitting between them. Germline lookup yields CDR1 MNHNY and CDR2 SVGAGI (reference sequence). This CDR3 is built from 13 residues. CDR3 nucleotide sequence: TGTGCCAGCAGTTACTCGAAAGAAGGAGAGCAGTTCTTC. Amino acid sequence: CASSYSKEGEQFF.

V and J are TRBV24-1 and TRBJ2-3, with unresolved D. The V gene lost 0 bases and the J gene lost 5 bases, with 5 bases spanning the gap. The CDR3 has 13 amino acids. Per germline, CDR1 KGHDR and CDR2 SFDVKD. The CDR3 reads CATSDLVGDTQYF. Here the CDR3 DNA reads TGTGCCACCAGTGATTTGGTGGGAGATACGCAGTATTTT.